The source of this T cell receptor beta chain is a study of T cells in Graves' hyperthyroidism and ophthalmopathy. Turning to the study itself: Pretreatment peripheral blood was obtained at initial diagnosis.

Amplification targeted TCR beta CDR3 regions from RNA transcripts. The HTBI primer set was used in a first-round RT-PCR of the TCR CDR3. TCRdb ran MiXCR on the multiplex PCR reads and lists one entry per CDR3 protein. This table holds roughly 200,000 distinct CDR3 sequences, approximately 20% found once. This clonotype was picked up many times. Between the trimmed V and J ends, which lost 4 bases and 0 bases, there was a span of 18 bases. Germline V gives CDR1 MNHEY, CDR2 SMNVEV (reference sequence). The CDR3 has 17 amino acids. Aged 18 to 65, the patients had hyperthyroidism that was newly diagnosed and had lasted under 2 months.

The sequencing input was blood. This chain joins TRBV27 and TRBJ1-2; the D gene is possibly TRBD1 (6 bases). This clonotype was sampled from a man aged 35-49 years with Graves' hyperthyroidism. The CDR3: CASSSSRQDLANYGYTF. The CDR3 bases are TGTGCCAGCAGTTCCTCTCGACAGGACCTAGCTAACTATGGCTACACCTTC.